This T cell receptor (beta chain) was captured in a study of early T cells in non-severe SARS-CoV-2 infection. Overall study context: Sequencing of unsorted whole blood was done on bulk RNA, leaving chains unpaired. Regarding the study as a whole: Private and CD4 specificities were missed by VDJdb matching, skewed to anti-spike CD8.

Note on this clonotype: No antigen is known for it.

From germline, CDR1 is SGHTA and CDR2 FQGNSA. The CDR3 is 15 amino acids. Trimming stripped 2 bases from V and 0 bases from J, with 8 bases between. Individual cDNA molecules received unique molecular identifiers during library preparation. From the 5' RACE reads, TCRdb called clonotypes with MiXCR, one entry per CDR3 protein. The table has about 97,000 distinct CDR3 sequences, approximately 10% seen once. The sample was whole blood, taken at baseline. This receptor was taken from an adult who was a healthcare worker with PCR-confirmed SARS-CoV-2 infection or an uninfected control (not recorded which). The chain combines TRBV7-2 with TRBJ2-1, with D uncertain. The chain's CDR3 is CASSLSFNSYNEQFF. The CDR3 bases are TGTGCCAGCAGCTTATCCTTTAACTCCTACAATGAGCAGTTCTTC.